This T cell receptor (beta chain) was profiled in a study of T cell responses to AZD1222 COVID-19 vaccine. Repertoires were generated with immunoSEQ multiplex PCR, while TCRdb's copy carries only in-frame clones and drops some. The sample shows 150,000 or so clones, over 80% of them seen only once. The clonotype was recovered from an adult who received the AZD1222 COVID-19 vaccine. Here the sequenced sample was peripheral blood, taken 28 days after the second AZD1222 dose.

The CDR3 region has the DNA TGTGCCAGCTCACCACTGGAGGGGTCTAACTATGGCTACACCTTC. Its translation is CASSPLEGSNYGYTF. The genes are TRBV18 and TRBJ1-2; maybe TRBD1 (5 bases). V gave up 1 base and J gave up 0 bases, with 9 bases separating them. The CDR3 has 15 amino acids. Looked up from germline, CDR1 is KGHSH and CDR2 is LQKENI. The variable domain in full, with the rest retrieved from reference TRBV18 and TRBJ1-2, is NAGVMQNPRHLVRRRGQEARLRCSPMKGHSHVYWYRQLPEEGLKFMVYLQKENIIDESGMPKERFSAEFPKEGPSILRIQQVVRGDSAAYFCASSPLEGSNYGYTFGSGTRLTVV.